This TCR beta chain was sequenced for a study of OX40 agonist ivuxolimab in advanced cancers. As for the study in general: Patients were treated with intravenous ivuxolimab, dosed at 0.01 to 10 mg/kg and infused every 2 weeks. Whole-study results and caveats: Specificity for antigen went undetermined in the expanded peripheral T cells. Clonal expansion was seen in CD4+ and CD8+ blood T cells by week 6 at 0.1 to 3.0 mg/kg.

Trimming took 5 bases from V and 6 from J, leaving 7 bases between them. Germline V gives CDR1 MNHNS, CDR2 SASEGT. The CDR3 is made up of 11 amino acids. Systemic immunosuppression or autoimmune disease history was grounds to exclude patients. Libraries were prepared by immunoSEQ multiplex PCR; TCRdb keeps only in-frame clonotypes and omits some of them. In the table there are some 58,000 clones, 85% to 90% of which are singletons. Concerning this clone: Its antigen is undetermined.

This TCR was recovered from an adult with an advanced solid tumor such as melanoma, head and neck, liver or kidney cancer. This chain uses TRBV6-1 with TRBJ1-1; D gene ambiguous. The sequences come from CD4+ or CD8+ T cells sorted from blood, collected in a trial of the OX40 agonist ivuxolimab. DNA for the CDR3: TGTGCCAGCAGTTTACCCCCTGAAGCTTTCTTT. The encoded protein is CASSLPPEAFF.